The next 18 T cell receptor beta chains were all read from a single sample in a study of control samples from healthy donors and cancer patients. The data were produced by immunoSEQ multiplex PCR, yet TCRdb's version contains in-frame clones alone and is incomplete. Of approximately 180,000 clones listed, 94% are singletons. The sequenced sample was blood. These TCRs come from a woman younger than 30 in good health.

The count of this clone is one. The chain employs TRBV7-9 and TRBJ2-2, with D possibly being TRBD2 (6 bases). The V and J ends lost 1 base and 3 bases respectively, with 12 bases between them. The CDR3 is 16 amino acids. Germline CDR1 reads SEHNR; CDR2 reads FQNEAQ (reference sequence). In DNA form, the CDR3 reads TGTGCCAGCAGCTTAGATTCCCCGGGGGACACCGGGGAGCTGTTTTTT. It translates to CASSLDSPGDTGELFF.

The rearrangement uses TRBV7-2 and TRBJ2-5; no clear D gene. Per germline, CDR1 SGHTA and CDR2 FQGNSA. The germline V and J ends were trimmed by 5 bases and 7 bases, with 20 bases remaining between them. The CDR3 extends over 15 amino acids. CDR3 DNA: TGTGCCAGCAGCCGTCGACAAAGCCTCGTGAGGACCCAGTACTTC. Its translation is CASSRRQSLVRTQYF. The full variable domain, rest sourced from reference TRBV7-2 and TRBJ2-5, is GAGVSQSPSNKVTEKGKDVELRCDPISGHTALYWYRQSLGQGLEFLIYFQGNSAPDKSGLPSDRFSAERTGGSVSTLTIQRTQQEDSAVYLCASSRRQSLVRTQYFGPGTRLLVL.

The J gene is TRBJ1-1, the V gene TRBV7-9; 8 bases are shared with TRBD1. Germline V CDR1 and CDR2: SEHNR, FQNEAQ (reference sequence). With 4 bases clipped from V and 8 bases from J, the junction kept 15 bases outside the gene matches. The CDR3 loop spans 16 amino acids. CDR3 nucleotide sequence: TGTGCCAGCAGCTCCTCGCCCGATGGACAGGGTAAAGAAGCTTTCTTT. Translated: CASSSSPDGQGKEAFF.

The rearrangement uses TRBV19 and TRBJ2-1, with D unclear. The V end was cut by 7 bases, the J end by 6 bases, with 13 bases between. From germline, CDR1 is LNHDA and CDR2 SQIVND (reference sequence). The CDR3 sequence is 13 residues long. CDR3 DNA sequence: TGTGCCAGTAACGACAACGCCGTCAATGAGCAGTTCTTC. Translation: CASNDNAVNEQFF.

The CDR3 DNA reads TGTGCCAGTACCGCCGGGACAGGGGGAGAATTTTCCTACGAGCAGTACTTC. Protein product: CASTAGTGGEFSYEQYF. V gene TRBV19 combines with J gene TRBJ2-7, with 11 bases lining up with TRBD1. Unmatched junction bases numbered 12, after V lost 7 bases and J lost 1 base. Germline V gene data show CDR1 as LNHDA and CDR2 as SQIVND (reference sequence). CDR3 length: 17 residues.

The chain uses TRBV15 and TRBJ1-6; the match to TRBD1 covers 7 bases. Germline loops: CDR1 LNHNV, CDR2 YYDKDF (reference sequence). The CDR3 covers 16 residues. The J segment lost 10 bases and the V segment lost 0 bases, leaving 9 bases of the junction unmatched. CDR3 amino acids: CATSRDGLAGGSPLHF. The CDR3 coding sequence is TGTGCCACCAGCAGAGATGGTTTGGCAGGGGGGTCACCCCTCCACTTT.

The chain combines TRBV19 with TRBJ1-4, with D unclear. Trimming shortened V by 3 bases and J by 5 bases, and 7 bases separated the two germline ends. Germline V gene data show CDR1 as LNHDA and CDR2 as SQIVND (reference sequence). The CDR3 loop spans 13 amino acids. CDR3 nucleotide sequence: TGTGCCAGTAGTATCGGCAGAAATGAAAAACTGTTTTTT. Protein product: CASSIGRNEKLFF.

J is TRBJ1-4 and V is TRBV10-3; D ambiguous. CDR1 is ENHRY, CDR2 SYGVKD, per germline. This CDR3 contains 14 residues. The V end was cut by 6 bases, the J end by 0 bases, with 8 bases between. Here the CDR3 reads CAISPGATNEKLFF. The CDR3 DNA sequence: TGTGCCATCAGCCCCGGGGCAACTAATGAAAAACTGTTTTTT.

J is TRBJ1-1 and V is TRBV6-5; D remains ambiguous. The CDR3 sequence is 12 residues long. V was trimmed by 1 base and J by 5 bases, leaving 5 bases between them. CDR1 and CDR2 from the germline V gene are MNHEY and SVGAGI. The DNA for the CDR3 is TGTGCCAGCAGTTACTTGGGGACTGAAGCTTTCTTT. Protein: CASSYLGTEAFF.

The genes are TRBV6-2 or TRBV6-3 and TRBJ1-5; TRBD1 might be the D (6 bases). Per the germline V gene, CDR1 is MNHEY and CDR2 is SVGEGT. V lost 6 bases and J lost 6, with 9 bases in between. CDR3 length equals 12 residues. The CDR3 loop reads CASSPQGQPQHF. The CDR3 DNA sequence: TGTGCCAGCAGCCCACAGGGTCAGCCCCAGCATTTT.

J is TRBJ1-1 and V is TRBV25-1; D might be TRBD1 (6 bases). Trimming took 0 bases from V and 0 from J, leaving 11 bases between them. CDR1 and CDR2 from the germline V gene are MGHDK and SYGVNS. This CDR3 region has 16 residues. The DNA for the CDR3 is TGTGCCAGCAGTGAATATATAGGGGGATTGAACACTGAAGCTTTCTTT. Translated: CASSEYIGGLNTEAFF.

This chain joins TRBV5-6 and TRBJ2-7; weak D call: TRBD2 (5 bases). The CDR3 contains 13 residues. CDR1 and CDR2 (germline): SGHDT, YYEEEE. V shed 4 bases and J shed 6 bases, with 14 bases lying between them. CDR3 DNA sequence: TGTGCCAGCAGCGGCCGGGCCGAGGGCGAGCAGTACTTC. Translating it yields CASSGRAEGEQYF.

This chain connects TRBV11-3 to TRBJ1-2, with D perhaps matching TRBD1 (5 bases). V was trimmed by 5 bases and J by 5 bases, leaving 30 bases between them. Germline V lookup: CDR1 SGHNT, CDR2 YENEEA. The CDR3 covers 19 residues. The CDR3 region is CASSPEGDWEAEPPYGYTF. The CDR3 DNA is TGTGCCAGCAGCCCAGAAGGGGATTGGGAGGCGGAACCCCCTTATGGCTACACCTTC.

The J gene is TRBJ2-7, the V gene TRBV7-9; no clear D gene. CDR3 length: 12 amino acids. Germline lookup yields CDR1 SEHNR and CDR2 FQNEAQ (reference sequence). The V end lost 3 bases, the J end lost 7 bases, and 10 bases lay between the germline ends. DNA of the CDR3: TGTGCCAGCAGCTTCTCCGGTAGAGAGCAGTACTTC. Protein sequence: CASSFSGREQYF. Drawing the rest from reference TRBV7-9 and TRBJ2-7, the complete variable domain is DTGVSQNPRHKITKRGQNVTFRCDPISEHNRLYWYRQTLGQGPEFLTYFQNEAQLEKSRLLSDRFSAERPKGSFSTLEIQRTEQGDSAMYLCASSFSGREQYFGPGTRLTVT.

The chain combines TRBV6-5 with TRBJ2-2; 8 positions agree with TRBD1. In germline, CDR1 is MNHEY, CDR2 SVGAGI. The V and J ends lost 8 bases and 4 bases, in that order; junction bases with no gene match: 9. There are 15 residues in the CDR3. In nucleotides, the CDR3 is TGTGCCAGCGCTGGCAGGGGGCGGGGCACCGGGGAGCTGTTTTTT. Translated: CASAGRGRGTGELFF.

The rearrangement joins TRBV5-1 to TRBJ1-4; possibly TRBD1 for D (5 bases). Deletions cut 5 bases from V and 4 bases from J, with 18 bases between. The CDR3 loop spans 16 amino acids. The germline CDR1 and CDR2 sequences are SGHRS and YFSETQ. CDR3 coding DNA: TGCGCCAGCAGGCCCCAAACCGGGACGGATAATGAAAAACTGTTTTTT. Amino acid sequence: CASRPQTGTDNEKLFF.

The CDR3 coding sequence is TGTGCCAGCCTTCTAGGGGGGGCAGTAGGGCAGCCCCAGCATTTT. It encodes CASLLGGAVGQPQHF. The chain recombines TRBV28 with TRBJ1-5; perhaps TRBD1 as D (6 bases). The CDR3 is 15 amino acids. V was trimmed by 8 bases and J by 7 bases, leaving 21 bases between them. CDR1 and CDR2 from the germline V gene are MDHEN and SYDVKM.

The V call is TRBV2, the J call TRBJ2-7; TRBD1 agrees at 7 bases. The germline V gene has CDR1 SNHLY and CDR2 FYNNEI. J was trimmed by 4 bases and V by 5 bases; bases with no gene match: 5. This CDR3 comprises 13 residues. CDR3: CASSRGQGYEQYF. The CDR3 nucleotides read TGTGCCAGCAGTAGGGGGCAGGGGTACGAGCAGTACTTC.